These T cell receptor beta chains were read from a single sample in a study of tumor T cells in aggressive B-cell lymphoma. Profiling relied on immunoSEQ multiplex PCR, and the TCRdb table lists in-frame clones only, not all of them. This repertoire shows approximately 5,600 clones, 94% found once; its top ten account for around 4%. Sequencing input: tumor tissue. All receptors come from an adult with diffuse large B cell lymphoma. CDR3s include the opening cysteine and the closing phenylalanine or tryptophan. Fields, in order: D gene, clone size, V gene, J gene, CDR3 DNA, CDR3 protein. D genes are given only for firm matches. Some rows mark clone size as missing; the rest say once, few, many or name a class of expanded clone.

d_gene: .
abundance: .
v_gene: TRBV28
j_gene: TRBJ1-1
CDR3nt: TGTGCCAGCAGTCTGACAGGCCTTGGGGGAAACACTGAAGCTTTCTTT
CDR3aa: CASSLTGLGGNTEAFF

d_gene: .
abundance: .
v_gene: TRBV9
j_gene: TRBJ1-4
CDR3nt: TGTGCCAGCAGCGTAGGTACAGAATCTAATGAAAAACTGTTTTTT
CDR3aa: CASSVGTESNEKLFF

d_gene: .
abundance: .
v_gene: TRBV4-3
j_gene: TRBJ2-1
CDR3nt: TGCGCCAGCAGCCAAGAGGCGCTAGCGAGCTCTAGAGAGCAGTTCTTC
CDR3aa: CASSQEALASSREQFF

d_gene: TRBD1
abundance: .
v_gene: TRBV7-9
j_gene: TRBJ1-5
CDR3nt: TGTGCCAGCAGCTTTACAAACAAAGGGGGCACCCTCAATCAGCCCCAGCATTTT
CDR3aa: CASSFTNKGGTLNQPQHF

d_gene: TRBD1
abundance: .
v_gene: TRBV5-4
j_gene: TRBJ1-1
CDR3nt: TGTGCCAGCAACACAGGGGATGGCACTGAAGCTTTCTTT
CDR3aa: CASNTGDGTEAFF

d_gene: .
abundance: once
v_gene: TRBV6-5
j_gene: TRBJ1-3
CDR3nt: TGTGCCAGCTGGGGAATAGGGGCTGGAAACACCATATATTTT
CDR3aa: CASWGIGAGNTIYF

d_gene: .
abundance: .
v_gene: TRBV7-9
j_gene: TRBJ1-2
CDR3nt: TGTGCCAGCAGCTCCGGGTCCTATGGCTACACCTTC
CDR3aa: CASSSGSYGYTF

d_gene: .
abundance: .
v_gene: TRBV28
j_gene: TRBJ1-1
CDR3nt: TGTGCCAGCAGTCCCCCGGGGAACACTGAAGCTTTCTTT
CDR3aa: CASSPPGNTEAFF

d_gene: TRBD2
abundance: .
v_gene: TRBV27
j_gene: TRBJ2-3
CDR3nt: TGTGCCAGCAGTCCTCGGGGGGTGGGGGGACCGACAGATACGCAGTATTTT
CDR3aa: CASSPRGVGGPTDTQYF

d_gene: TRBD1
abundance: .
v_gene: TRBV18
j_gene: TRBJ1-2
CDR3nt: TGTGCCAGCTCCCAAGGGGGCCTGGGAGGTGGCTACACCTTC
CDR3aa: CASSQGGLGGGYTF